These T cell receptor beta chains were read from a single sample in a study of OX40 agonist ivuxolimab in advanced cancers. The repertoire was sequenced with immunoSEQ multiplex PCR; TCRdb's copy has only in-frame clones and lacks some. This sample has more than 60,000 clones, with roughly 89% found just once. The sample consisted of CD4+ or CD8+ T cells sorted from blood, taken in a trial of the OX40 agonist ivuxolimab. These receptors were obtained from an adult with an advanced solid tumor such as melanoma, head and neck, liver or kidney cancer. Both conserved end residues are trimmed from each CDR3.

V	J	CDR3
TRBV28	TRBJ2-7	ASSLWKADGDRAGYEQY
TRBV6-1	TRBJ1-5	ASSGTGGLGQPQH
TRBV5-1	TRBJ2-2	ASSGTGNTGELF
TRBV10-3	TRBJ1-1	AISGGTSRSNTEAF
TRBV6-5	TRBJ2-4	ASSPLTSGANIQY
TRBV29-1	TRBJ2-5	SALAAGREETQY
TRBV7-6	TRBJ2-2	ASSFSGTSGELF
TRBV2	TRBJ2-1	ASSGGSYNEQF
TRBV19	TRBJ2-1	ASSIVETSNEQF
TRBV2	TRBJ1-2	ASSESIGGGYGYT
TRBV23-1	TRBJ2-7	ASSPRYSGLAVYEQY
TRBV15	TRBJ1-6	ATSRDSQSLH
TRBV28	TRBJ1-4	ASSFLGGLNEKLF
TRBV18	TRBJ2-7	ASSASGGQGAYEQY
TRBV2	TRBJ2-7	ASTGTSGSYEQY
TRBV29-1	TRBJ2-1	SVETGGGYNEQF
TRBV2	TRBJ1-2	ASVGTGGVYGYT
TRBV5-4	TRBJ2-5	ASSLARGGGETQY
TRBV6-6	TRBJ1-6	ASSYLQTANNSPLH
TRBV2	TRBJ1-4	ASSATEGEKLF
TRBV28	TRBJ2-1	ASSPDIAPYNEQF
TRBV29-1	TRBJ1-5	SVGSPNQPQH
TRBV7-8	TRBJ1-6	ASSSGTVGSPLH
TRBV10-2	TRBJ1-1	ASRMTTQGTEAF
TRBV11-2	TRBJ2-4	ASSRTPQGAKNIQY
TRBV6-5	TRBJ1-1	ASSYYWGGRTEAF
TRBV19	TRBJ2-7	ASSKAGTGYEQY
TRBV7-9	TRBJ2-1	ASSLTGDSYNEQF
TRBV28	TRBJ1-2	ASSLGGSYGYT
TRBV6-1	TRBJ2-7	ASSEGVLSSYEQY
TRBV27	TRBJ2-7	ASKFDGSTYEQY
TRBV4-2	TRBJ2-1	ASSQKRRQF
TRBV18	TRBJ1-1	ASSQGRGRLTEAF